This T cell receptor beta chain was observed in a study of T cells in Graves' hyperthyroidism and ophthalmopathy. Turning to the study itself: The blood sample was taken at first diagnosis, before treatment began. General study points: Among thyroid clonotypes expanded above 0.001, most also appeared in blood.

Amplification targeted TCR beta CDR3 regions from RNA transcripts. A set of HTBI primers served as the primers for a first-round RT-PCR of the TCR CDR3. TCRdb redid the calling of the multiplex PCR reads with MiXCR, one entry per CDR3 protein. The table has about 270,000 distinct CDR3 sequences, roughly a quarter seen once; the top ten hold about a third. Duration under 3 months, a NOSPECS grade of at least 4, and a Clinical Activity Score of at least 3 characterized the ophthalmopathy patients. Exclusion criteria comprised uncontrolled infection, other autoimmune disease, pregnancy or lactation. V lost 0 bases, J lost 0 bases, and 8 bases stayed unmatched. The CDR3 runs 18 residues. CDR1 MNHEY and CDR2 SVGEGT come from the germline V gene. This clonotype was seen many times. The antigen is undetermined.

The sequence was obtained from a woman aged 40 to 50 with Graves' ophthalmopathy. The material sequenced was blood. This chain links TRBV6-2 or TRBV6-3 with TRBJ1-1; the match to TRBD1 covers 9 bases. The CDR3 DNA reads TGTGCCAGCAGTTACTCGAGGGACAGGGAATACATGAACACTGAAGCTTTCTTT. It encodes CASSYSRDREYMNTEAFF.